A selection of T cell receptor beta chains follows, all from one sample in a study of neoadjuvant anti-PD-1 for oral cavity cancer. Profiled with immunoSEQ multiplex PCR; TCRdb holds only in-frame clones, not every one. Here the sample spans 6,500 to 7,500 clones, under 55% being singletons. The specimen comprised tumor tissue, sampled before nivolumab (anti-PD-1) treatment. The receptors derive from a person aged 35-80 years with oral cavity squamous cell carcinoma. Each CDR3 is given with its conserved first and last residue. D genes are given only for firm matches. The size of a clone is reported for some rows only, either as once, few or many, or as a class for expanded clones.

v_call,clone_size,d_call,j_call,cdr3_aa
TRBV5-1,once,-,TRBJ2-7,CASSLQGKGYEQYF
TRBV9,-,-,TRBJ2-2,CASSPTLGPLGELFF
TRBV4-1,medium-sized,-,TRBJ2-3,CASSQSLLTDTQYF
TRBV14,few,TRBD1,TRBJ2-7,CASSQDLYLPHGETGEWEQYF
TRBV10-2,-,-,TRBJ1-5,CASSETSGLPNQPQHF
TRBV7-2,-,TRBD1,TRBJ1-1,CASSLGDRRSTEAFF
TRBV5-5,-,TRBD1,TRBJ2-7,CASSLATGGLYEQYF
TRBV5-4,-,-,TRBJ1-1,CASSFRNTEAFF
TRBV27,few,-,TRBJ1-2,CASSSPTRGLYGYTF
TRBV2,-,TRBD1,TRBJ2-7,CASRGQGYEQYF
TRBV21-1,-,-,TRBJ2-3,CASSKGGTLKDTQYF
TRBV11-2,-,TRBD2,TRBJ2-7,CASSKTSGGEYEQYF
TRBV5-1,medium-sized,-,TRBJ2-3,CASSLVSGLSDTQYF
TRBV5-6,few,TRBD2,TRBJ2-3,CASSLGTSGHPQYF
TRBV7-9,-,TRBD1,TRBJ1-5,CASSADRGGGNQPQHF
TRBV6-5,-,TRBD2,TRBJ2-1,CASSYFLAGGPVSQFF
TRBV7-9,-,-,TRBJ2-7,CASSSPPPHNSYEQYF
TRBV29-1,-,TRBD2,TRBJ2-3,CSVDGGDLNTQYF
TRBV10-1,-,-,TRBJ2-1,CASSESAQGSSYNEQFF
TRBV7-2,-,TRBD1,TRBJ1-6,CASSPRTGRNSPLHF
TRBV7-8,few,-,TRBJ1-2,CASSLAQEGRGYTF
TRBV29-1,once,-,TRBJ2-3,CSVAQRTGPSTDTQYF
TRBV18,few,TRBD1,TRBJ1-6,CASSPRTGGTYNSPLHF
TRBV5-1,few,-,TRBJ2-5,CASSPTESYGTQYF
TRBV14,few,TRBD1,TRBJ1-6,CASSLRQGGNSPLHF
TRBV27,-,-,TRBJ1-5,CASSWGLDQPQHF
TRBV18,few,TRBD1,TRBJ1-2,CASSLGSGDRTIGYTF
TRBV7-7,few,TRBD1,TRBJ2-2,CASSSQGANTGELFF
TRBV6-6,once,-,TRBJ1-5,CASSYRVGGNQPQHF
TRBV2,-,-,TRBJ2-1,CASSPQGISYNEQFF
TRBV10-1,-,-,TRBJ1-2,CASPWGGRVYGYTF
TRBV7-2,-,-,TRBJ2-6,CASSLVTPSGANVLTF
TRBV27,medium-sized,-,TRBJ2-3,CASKGRARRTDTQYF
TRBV7-8,few,-,TRBJ1-1,CASSLGTVNTEAFF
TRBV5-1,once,TRBD1,TRBJ1-6,CASSLTGTGMSYNSPLHF
TRBV5-1,-,-,TRBJ2-5,CASSLVGETQYF
TRBV9,-,TRBD1,TRBJ1-1,CASSVGTGDNTEAFF
TRBV11-2,few,TRBD1,TRBJ1-5,CASSLKGQGHQPQHF
TRBV7-2,few,-,TRBJ2-2,CASSLRMLVPGELFF
TRBV18,-,TRBD2,TRBJ2-5,CASSPRTSGGTKVGETQYF
TRBV11-3,-,-,TRBJ2-3,CASSSNVGSSTDTQYF
TRBV2,-,-,TRBJ1-5,CASSTGTSNQPQHF
TRBV5-6,-,-,TRBJ1-2,CASSLSYGYTF
TRBV29-1,-,-,TRBJ1-2,CSVLYGGGYTF
TRBV5-6,few,-,TRBJ2-7,CASSLALSNYEQYF
TRBV28,medium-sized,-,TRBJ2-6,CASSLSRGTGANVLTF
TRBV6-5,-,-,TRBJ1-2,CASARANYGYTF
TRBV5-1,-,-,TRBJ1-1,CASTSALTGNTEAFF
TRBV4-1,-,-,TRBJ1-2,CASSQDVGQGNYGYTF
TRBV18,medium-sized,TRBD2,TRBJ2-3,CASSPSGGGDTQYF
TRBV7-9,-,-,TRBJ1-1,CASSLRVGEMNTEAFF